A selection of T cell receptor beta chains follows, all from one sample in a study of blood T cells in healthy people across ages. TCRdb processed the 5' RACE reads anew with MiXCR; each CDR3 protein has one entry. Of a few hundred thousand distinct CDR3 sequences listed, roughly a quarter were seen once; the top ten hold approximately 30%. The sample comprised blood. The receptors were sampled from a woman aged 70-85 years in good health. CDR3s include the opening cysteine and the closing phenylalanine or tryptophan. Fields, in order: clone size, V gene, J gene, D gene, CDR3 protein, CDR3 DNA. D genes are given only for firm matches. The size entry is marked missing in some rows and otherwise reads once, few, many or a size class.

NA,TRBV13,TRBJ1-1,NA,CASSYRSGGPNTEAFF,TGTGCCAGCAGCTATCGGTCGGGGGGGCCGAACACTGAAGCTTTCTTT
NA,TRBV29-1,TRBJ1-6,NA,CSVARQAGSPLHF,TGCAGCGTCGCTCGACAGGCGGGCTCACCCCTCCACTTT
NA,TRBV6-2/TRBV6-3,TRBJ2-5,TRBD2,CASSYSSGRGAETQYF,TGTGCCAGCAGTTACTCTAGCGGGAGGGGCGCAGAGACCCAGTACTTC
few,TRBV6-1,TRBJ1-1,NA,CASSEGFGPGASTEAFF,TGTGCCAGCAGTGAAGGTTTTGGGCCGGGGGCCTCCACTGAAGCTTTCTTT
NA,TRBV24-1,TRBJ2-7,NA,CATSDSAAQISEQYF,TGTGCCACCAGTGATTCCGCGGCACAGATTAGCGAGCAGTACTTC
NA,TRBV29-1,TRBJ1-2,NA,CSVGPGGHYGYTF,TGCAGCGTCGGACCGGGAGGGCACTATGGCTACACCTTC
NA,TRBV5-1,TRBJ2-5,TRBD1,CASSWTGGIETQYF,TGCGCCAGCAGCTGGACAGGTGGCATCGAGACCCAGTACTTC
NA,TRBV14,TRBJ2-5,TRBD2,CASSQWTGGEETQYF,TGTGCCAGCAGCCAATGGACGGGAGGCGAGGAGACCCAGTACTTC
NA,TRBV7-9,TRBJ1-4,NA,CASSPGRTEDEKLFF,TGTGCCAGCAGCCCGGGTAGGACTGAAGATGAAAAACTGTTTTTT
few,TRBV7-9,TRBJ2-5,TRBD2,CASSELAGEETQYF,TGTGCCAGCAGCGAACTAGCGGGAGAAGAGACCCAGTACTTC
NA,TRBV29-1,TRBJ2-5,TRBD1,CSVQPGQGVVKVTQYF,TGCAGCGTTCAACCCGGACAGGGGGTGGTTAAGGTGACCCAGTACTTC
once,TRBV9,TRBJ2-1,NA,CASSVEAGLPSYNEQFF,TGTGCCAGCAGCGTAGAGGCGGGGTTGCCCTCTTACAATGAGCAGTTCTTC
few,TRBV5-1,TRBJ2-5,TRBD2,CASSLAAGGKETQYF,TGCGCCAGCAGCTTGGCAGCGGGAGGCAAAGAGACCCAGTACTTC
NA,TRBV24-1,TRBJ1-2,NA,CATSDSRGWDGYTF,TGTGCCACCAGCGATTCCAGGGGTTGGGATGGCTACACCTTC
few,TRBV19,TRBJ1-1,NA,CASKFPGPGGEAFF,TGTGCCAGTAAATTCCCAGGGCCAGGCGGAGAAGCTTTCTTT
few,TRBV5-1,TRBJ1-2,TRBD1,CASSSGQDLPDGYTF,TGCGCCAGCAGCTCCGGACAGGATCTACCCGATGGCTACACCTTC
NA,TRBV4-2,TRBJ2-3,NA,CASSQDTRTAQYF,TGTGCCAGCAGCCAAGATACGAGAACCGCACAGTATTTT
few,TRBV4-2,TRBJ2-4,TRBD1,CASSQVTGQGLNIQYF,TGTGCCAGCAGCCAAGTTACCGGACAGGGGTTAAACATTCAGTACTTC
NA,TRBV12-3/TRBV12-4,TRBJ1-4,NA,CASSKYGEPATNEKLFF,TGTGCCAGCAGTAAATACGGGGAACCCGCAACTAATGAAAAACTGTTTTTT
NA,TRBV5-1,TRBJ1-2,NA,CASSRDQVPGYTF,TGCGCCAGCAGCCGGGACCAAGTCCCTGGCTACACCTTC
few,TRBV7-8,TRBJ2-6,NA,CASSVYRDPSGANVLTF,TGTGCCAGCAGCGTCTACAGGGACCCCTCTGGGGCCAACGTCCTGACTTTC
NA,TRBV2,TRBJ1-5,NA,CASRDLSGGTTSQHF,TGTGCCAGCAGAGACCTGTCGGGGGGCACTACGTCCCAGCATTTT
NA,TRBV15,TRBJ1-1,NA,CATSKPGLNTEAFF,TGTGCCACCAGCAAACCGGGCCTGAACACTGAAGCTTTCTTT
NA,TRBV12-3/TRBV12-4,TRBJ2-1,TRBD2,CASSFRPSGSSSYNEQFF,TGTGCCAGCAGTTTTAGGCCTAGCGGGAGTAGCTCCTACAATGAGCAGTTCTTC
few,TRBV29-1,TRBJ2-1,TRBD2,CSVGLAGDYNEQFF,TGCAGCGTGGGACTAGCGGGAGATTACAATGAGCAGTTCTTC
NA,TRBV7-2,TRBJ2-3,TRBD2,CASRHHAGLTTDTQYF,TGTGCCAGCAGACACCACGCGGGACTAACCACAGATACGCAGTATTTT
NA,TRBV20-1,TRBJ1-1,TRBD1,CSARDSFGTGGRNTEAFF,TGCAGTGCTAGAGATTCGTTCGGGACAGGGGGCCGGAACACTGAAGCTTTCTTT
medium-sized,TRBV5-6,TRBJ2-5,NA,CASSSVGEYQETQYF,TGTGCCAGCAGCTCGGTAGGGGAATACCAAGAGACCCAGTACTTC
NA,TRBV20-1,TRBJ2-6,NA,CSAAPQPGANVLTF,TGCAGTGCTGCCCCCCAGCCTGGGGCCAACGTCCTGACTTTC
NA,TRBV5-1,TRBJ2-7,TRBD2,CASSLANGLVDEQYF,TGCGCCAGCAGCTTGGCCAACGGACTAGTAGACGAGCAGTACTTC
few,TRBV29-1,TRBJ2-1,TRBD2,CSAAVQAGGSYNEQFF,TGCAGCGCTGCAGTTCAAGCGGGAGGCTCCTACAATGAGCAGTTCTTC
once,TRBV20-1,TRBJ1-6,TRBD1,CSATRQGASYNSPLHF,TGCAGTGCCACCCGACAGGGGGCGTCCTATAATTCACCCCTCCACTTT
NA,TRBV5-6,TRBJ1-6,NA,CASSPTTAAPLHF,TGTGCCAGCAGTCCCACTACGGCTGCACCCCTCCACTTT
once,TRBV7-9,TRBJ2-3,NA,CASSLSPGPPRTF,TGTGCCAGCAGCTTATCGCCGGGCCCTCCTAGGACTTTT
few,TRBV20-1,TRBJ2-3,TRBD2,CSASVGGLAGGPVSTDTQYF,TGCAGTGCTAGTGTTGGGGGCCTAGCGGGAGGGCCGGTAAGCACAGATACGCAGTATTTT
NA,TRBV27,TRBJ2-2,NA,CASSYRGSSNTGELFF,TGTGCCAGCAGCTATAGGGGGTCTTCTAACACCGGGGAGCTGTTTTTT
NA,TRBV7-2,TRBJ2-7,TRBD2,CASSLRLAGEGYEQYF,TGTGCCAGCAGCTTACGGCTAGCGGGAGAAGGGTACGAGCAGTACTTC
NA,TRBV12-3/TRBV12-4,TRBJ1-5,NA,CASSPEGGNQPQHF,TGTGCCAGCAGTCCCGAAGGGGGCAATCAGCCCCAGCATTTT
NA,TRBV6-5,TRBJ2-7,TRBD1,CASSYKGQGRTYEQYF,TGTGCCAGCAGTTACAAGGGACAGGGAAGGACCTACGAGCAGTACTTC
NA,TRBV5-1,TRBJ2-1,TRBD1,CASSSTQGVEQFF,TGCGCCAGCAGCTCGACCCAGGGGGTTGAGCAGTTCTTC